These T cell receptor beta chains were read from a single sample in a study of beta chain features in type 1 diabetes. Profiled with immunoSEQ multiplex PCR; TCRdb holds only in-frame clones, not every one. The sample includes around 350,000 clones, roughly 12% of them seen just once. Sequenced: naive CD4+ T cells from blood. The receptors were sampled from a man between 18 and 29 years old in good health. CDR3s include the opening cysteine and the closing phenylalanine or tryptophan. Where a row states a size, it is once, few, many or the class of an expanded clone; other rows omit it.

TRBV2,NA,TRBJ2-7,CASSDRSGYEQYF
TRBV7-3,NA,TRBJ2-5,CASSLRDCQETQYF
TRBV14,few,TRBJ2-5,CASRLSLSAYETQYF
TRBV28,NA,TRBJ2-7,CASVTGGYEQYF
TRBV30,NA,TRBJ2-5,CAWSSLGGVGETQYF
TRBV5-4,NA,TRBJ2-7,CASSPDYSYEQYF
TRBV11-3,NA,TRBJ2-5,CASSPGSAGGKETQYF
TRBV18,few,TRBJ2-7,CASSQGDRAYEQYF
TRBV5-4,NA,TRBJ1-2,CASTLTGHYGYTF
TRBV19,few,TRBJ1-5,CASSPTGANQPQHF
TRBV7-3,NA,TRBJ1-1,CASSPGQGTEAFF
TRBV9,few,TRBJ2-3,CASSVGGIEGNTQYF
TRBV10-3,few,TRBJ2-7,CAISEGRDNYEQYF
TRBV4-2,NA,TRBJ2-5,CASSQDRVTQRETQYF
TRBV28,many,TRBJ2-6,CASSLWRQSSGANVLTF
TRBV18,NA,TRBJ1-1,CASSPGVGQGGPKGTEAFF
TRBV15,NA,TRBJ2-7,CATSRDPQGVYEQYF